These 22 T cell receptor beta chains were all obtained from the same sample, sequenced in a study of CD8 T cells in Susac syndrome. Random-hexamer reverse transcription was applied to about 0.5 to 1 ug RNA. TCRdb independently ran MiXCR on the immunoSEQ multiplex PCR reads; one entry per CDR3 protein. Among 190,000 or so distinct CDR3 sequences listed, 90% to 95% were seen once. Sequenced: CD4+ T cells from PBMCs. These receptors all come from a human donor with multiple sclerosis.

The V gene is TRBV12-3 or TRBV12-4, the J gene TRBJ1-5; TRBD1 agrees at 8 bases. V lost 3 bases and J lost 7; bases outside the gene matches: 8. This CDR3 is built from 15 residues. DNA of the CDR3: TGTGCCAGCAGTTTTGGGAACAGGGGGTTGCAGCCCCAGCATTTT. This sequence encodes CASSFGNRGLQPQHF.

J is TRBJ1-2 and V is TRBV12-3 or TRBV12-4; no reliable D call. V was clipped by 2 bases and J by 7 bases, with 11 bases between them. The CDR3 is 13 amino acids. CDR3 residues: CASSLKKVGGYTF. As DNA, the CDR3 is TGTGCCAGCAGTTTAAAGAAAGTTGGTGGCTACACCTTC.

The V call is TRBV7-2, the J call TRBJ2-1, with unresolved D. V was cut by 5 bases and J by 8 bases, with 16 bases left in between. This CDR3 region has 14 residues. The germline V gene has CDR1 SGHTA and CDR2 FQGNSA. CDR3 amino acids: CASSPSARRDEQFF. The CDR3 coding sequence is TGTGCCAGCAGCCCCTCCGCCCGTCGGGATGAGCAGTTCTTC.

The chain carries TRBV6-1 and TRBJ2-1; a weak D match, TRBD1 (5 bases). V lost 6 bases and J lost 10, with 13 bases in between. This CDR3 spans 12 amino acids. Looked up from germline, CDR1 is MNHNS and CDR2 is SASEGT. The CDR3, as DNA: TGTGCCAGCAGCCGCGTAAGGGGCGAGCAGTTCTTC. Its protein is CASSRVRGEQFF.

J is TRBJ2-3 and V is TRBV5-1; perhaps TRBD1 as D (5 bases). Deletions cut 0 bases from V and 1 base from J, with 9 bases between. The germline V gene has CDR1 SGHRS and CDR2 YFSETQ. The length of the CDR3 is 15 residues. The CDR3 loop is CASSLEGLGTDTQYF. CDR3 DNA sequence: TGCGCCAGCAGCTTGGAGGGGCTCGGCACAGATACGCAGTATTTT.

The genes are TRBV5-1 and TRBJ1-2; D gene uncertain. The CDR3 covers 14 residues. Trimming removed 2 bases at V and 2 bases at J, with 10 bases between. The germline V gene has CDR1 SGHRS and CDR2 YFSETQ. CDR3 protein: CASSLPETNYGYTF. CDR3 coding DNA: TGCGCCAGCAGCTTACCCGAGACGAACTATGGCTACACCTTC.

CDR3 sequence reads: CATSRDGGTPFF. In DNA form, the CDR3 reads TGTGCCACCAGCAGAGATGGTGGGACTCCCTTCTTC. This rearrangement joins TRBV15 to TRBJ2-1; D perhaps matches TRBD2 (6 bases). V dropped 0 bases and J dropped 16 bases, with 13 bases sitting between them. Germline V gene lookup returns CDR1 LNHNV and CDR2 YYDKDF (reference sequence). The CDR3 covers 12 residues.

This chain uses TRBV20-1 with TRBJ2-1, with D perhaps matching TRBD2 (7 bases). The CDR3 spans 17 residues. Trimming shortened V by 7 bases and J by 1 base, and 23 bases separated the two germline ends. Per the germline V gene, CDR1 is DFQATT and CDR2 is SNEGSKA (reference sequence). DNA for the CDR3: TGCAGTGTGAGGGGGGGGTTAGGTCCCCGTTCCTACAATGAGCAGTTCTTC. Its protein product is CSVRGGLGPRSYNEQFF.

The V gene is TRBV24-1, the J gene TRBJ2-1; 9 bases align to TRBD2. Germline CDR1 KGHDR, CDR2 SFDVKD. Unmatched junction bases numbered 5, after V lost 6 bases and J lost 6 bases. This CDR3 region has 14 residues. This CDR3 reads CATSSGRTSNEQFF. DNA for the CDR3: TGTGCCACCAGTAGCGGGAGGACGAGCAATGAGCAGTTCTTC.

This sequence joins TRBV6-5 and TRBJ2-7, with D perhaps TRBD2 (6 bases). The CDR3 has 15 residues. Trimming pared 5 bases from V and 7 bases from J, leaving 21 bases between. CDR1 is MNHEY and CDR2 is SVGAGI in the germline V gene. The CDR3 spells CASSNGGEGLREQYF. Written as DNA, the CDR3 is TGTGCCAGCAGTAACGGGGGTGAGGGTTTGCGGGAGCAGTACTTC.

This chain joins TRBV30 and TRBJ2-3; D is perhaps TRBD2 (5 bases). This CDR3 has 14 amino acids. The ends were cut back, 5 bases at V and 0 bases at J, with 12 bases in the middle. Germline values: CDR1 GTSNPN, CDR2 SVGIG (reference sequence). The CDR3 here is CAWGRAASTDTQYF. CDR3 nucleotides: TGTGCCTGGGGGAGAGCGGCTAGCACAGATACGCAGTATTTT.

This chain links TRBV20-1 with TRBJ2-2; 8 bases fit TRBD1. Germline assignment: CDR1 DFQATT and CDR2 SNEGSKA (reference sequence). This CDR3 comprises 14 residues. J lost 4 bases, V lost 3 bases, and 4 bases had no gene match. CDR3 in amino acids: CSARDRVITGELFF. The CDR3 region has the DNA TGCAGTGCTAGGGACAGGGTTATCACCGGGGAGCTGTTTTTT.

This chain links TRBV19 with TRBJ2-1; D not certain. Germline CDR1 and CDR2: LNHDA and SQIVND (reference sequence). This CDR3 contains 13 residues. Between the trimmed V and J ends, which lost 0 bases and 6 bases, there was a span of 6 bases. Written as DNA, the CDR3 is TGTGCCAGTAGTATAGAGAATTCCAATGAGCAGTTCTTC. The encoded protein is CASSIENSNEQFF.

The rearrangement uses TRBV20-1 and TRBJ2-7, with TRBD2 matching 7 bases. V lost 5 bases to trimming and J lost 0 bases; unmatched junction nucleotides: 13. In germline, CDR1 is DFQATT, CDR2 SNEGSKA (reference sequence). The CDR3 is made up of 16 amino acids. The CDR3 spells CSALAVQARSSYEQYF. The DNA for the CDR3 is TGCAGTGCTCTAGCGGTGCAGGCCAGGAGCTCCTACGAGCAGTACTTC.

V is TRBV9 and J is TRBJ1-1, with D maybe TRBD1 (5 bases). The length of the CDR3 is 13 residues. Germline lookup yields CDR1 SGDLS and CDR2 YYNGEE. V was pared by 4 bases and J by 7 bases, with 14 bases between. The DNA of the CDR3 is TGTGCCAGCAGCCCTGAGGGGCGGGGTGAAGCTTTCTTT. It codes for CASSPEGRGEAFF.

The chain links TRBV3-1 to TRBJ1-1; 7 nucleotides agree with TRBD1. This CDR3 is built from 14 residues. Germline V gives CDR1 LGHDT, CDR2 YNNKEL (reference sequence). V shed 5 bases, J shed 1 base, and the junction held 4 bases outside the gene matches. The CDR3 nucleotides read TGTGCCAGCAGCGACAGGGCCCGGAACACTGAAGCTTTCTTT. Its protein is CASSDRARNTEAFF.

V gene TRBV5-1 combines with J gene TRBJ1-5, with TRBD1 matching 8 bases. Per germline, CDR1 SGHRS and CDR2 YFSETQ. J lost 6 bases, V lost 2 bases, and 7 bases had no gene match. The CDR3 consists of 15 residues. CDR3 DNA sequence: TGCGCCAGCAGCTTAAGTACAGGGGGTACTCAGCCCCAGCATTTT. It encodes CASSLSTGGTQPQHF.

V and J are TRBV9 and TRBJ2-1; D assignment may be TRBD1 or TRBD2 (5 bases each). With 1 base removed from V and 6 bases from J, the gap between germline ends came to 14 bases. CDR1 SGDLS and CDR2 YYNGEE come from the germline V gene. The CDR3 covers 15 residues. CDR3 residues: CASSVSGTGVNEQFF. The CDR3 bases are TGTGCCAGCAGCGTATCGGGGACCGGTGTCAATGAGCAGTTCTTC.

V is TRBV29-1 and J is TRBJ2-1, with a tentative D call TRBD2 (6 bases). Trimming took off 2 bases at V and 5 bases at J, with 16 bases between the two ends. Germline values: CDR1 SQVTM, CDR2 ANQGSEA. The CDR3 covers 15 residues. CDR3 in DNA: TGCAGCGTTGAATTTTTCGGGAGAAGGGACAATGAGCAGTTCTTC. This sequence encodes CSVEFFGRRDNEQFF.

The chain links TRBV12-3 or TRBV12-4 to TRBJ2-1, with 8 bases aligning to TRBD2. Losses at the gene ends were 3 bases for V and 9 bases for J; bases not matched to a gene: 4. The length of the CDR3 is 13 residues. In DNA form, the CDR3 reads TGTGCCAGCAGTTTCCTAGCGGGCGCTGAGCAGTTCTTC. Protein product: CASSFLAGAEQFF.

The CDR3 sequence: CASRSLGRAGNQPQHF. The CDR3 bases are TGTGCCAGCAGATCTCTGGGGCGGGCCGGCAATCAGCCCCAGCATTTT. The chain has TRBV27 and TRBJ1-5; TRBD1 is a possible D gene (5 bases). The germline V gene has CDR1 MNHEY and CDR2 SMNVEV (reference sequence). V was clipped by 6 bases and J by 2 bases, with 17 bases between them. The CDR3 extends over 16 amino acids.

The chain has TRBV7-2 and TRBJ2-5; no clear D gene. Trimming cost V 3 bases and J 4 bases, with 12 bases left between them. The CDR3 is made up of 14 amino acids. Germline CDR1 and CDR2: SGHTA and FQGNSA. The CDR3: CASSFEGGGETQYF. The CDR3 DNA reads TGTGCCAGCAGCTTCGAAGGCGGCGGAGAGACCCAGTACTTC.